The 28 T cell receptor beta chains below come from one sample, sequenced in a study of beta chain features in type 1 diabetes. Of the isolated RNA, all was reverse transcribed, and so the sequenced material was expressed TCRB transcripts. Clones were sequenced by immunoSEQ multiplex PCR, and TCRdb holds only the in-frame ones, with some missing. Counted here are 300,000 to 350,000 clones, roughly 8% occurring once; the ten biggest clones make up 0.44%. The specimen sequenced was central memory CD4+ T cells from blood. Every receptor here comes from a young woman in good health.

Worth noting for this clone: Germline and junction disagree at one end, which may indicate a read error. The J gene is TRBJ2-5, the V gene TRBV5-4, with 12 bases identical to TRBD2. CDR3 length: 18 amino acids. Per the germline V gene, CDR1 is SGHNT and CDR2 is YYREEE (reference sequence). The CDR3 is CASSREPGLAGSVETQYF. The CDR3, as DNA: TGCGCCAGCAGCCGCGAACCCGGACTAGCGGGATCCGTAGAGACCCAGTACTTC. Complete variable domain (other parts from reference TRBV5-4 and TRBJ2-5): ETGVTQSPTHLIKTRGQQVTLRCSSQSGHNTVSWYQQALGQGPQFIFQYYREEENGRGNFPPRFSGLQFPNYSSELNVNALELDDSALYLCASSREPGLAGSVETQYFGPGTRLLVL.

This clone was observed a handful of times. The rearrangement joins TRBV7-9 to TRBJ1-1; a possible D gene is TRBD1 (6 bases). Germline CDR1 is SEHNR and CDR2 is FQNEAQ (reference sequence). CDR3 length equals 12 residues. Trimming cost V 1 base and J 11 bases, with 11 bases left between them. The CDR3 coding sequence is TGTGCCAGCAGCTTAGAGAGGGGGTCGGCTTTCTTT. This gives the protein CASSLERGSAFF. The entire variable domain, with the rest obtained from reference TRBV7-9 and TRBJ1-1, is as follows: DTGVSQNPRHKITKRGQNVTFRCDPISEHNRLYWYRQTLGQGPEFLTYFQNEAQLEKSRLLSDRFSAERPKGSFSTLEIQRTEQGDSAMYLCASSLERGSAFFGQGTRLTVV.

The chain is built from TRBV15 and TRBJ2-3, with D unresolved. The CDR3 sequence is 14 residues long. CDR1 and CDR2 (germline): LNHNV, YYDKDF (reference sequence). Trimming removed 0 bases at V and 2 bases at J, with 6 bases between. CDR3 protein: CATSRDTNTDTQYF. In DNA form, the CDR3 reads TGTGCCACCAGCAGAGATACCAACACAGATACGCAGTATTTT.

CDR3 DNA: TGTGCCAGCAGCCAGTTCCTGGGAGAGGAGCAGTTCTTC. Amino acids: CASSQFLGEEQFF. The V and J genes are TRBV4-2 and TRBJ2-1; possible D gene TRBD2, 5 bases. The CDR3 is 13 residues long. Trimming pared 3 bases from V and 10 bases from J, leaving 13 bases between. Per the germline V gene, CDR1 is LGHNA and CDR2 is YNFKEQ.

This clone appeared a few times. The chain is built from TRBV28 and TRBJ1-5, with D perhaps matching TRBD1 (5 bases). This CDR3 is 17 amino acids long. The V and J ends lost 5 bases and 0 bases respectively, with 17 bases between them. The germline V gene has CDR1 MDHEN and CDR2 SYDVKM. This CDR3 is CASSPSDSDYSNQPQHF. The CDR3 bases are TGTGCCAGCAGTCCCAGCGACAGCGACTATAGCAATCAGCCCCAGCATTTT.

This clone showed up just a few times. CDR3 DNA sequence: TGTGCCAGCAGCTTAGGGCGGAAGACTAGCGGGAGTTTTAATGAGCAGTTCTTC. Protein: CASSLGRKTSGSFNEQFF. V usage is TRBV7-8 and J usage is TRBJ2-1; TRBD2 matches 12 bases. The CDR3 runs to 18 residues. Trimming at V came to 1 base and at J to 7 bases, leaving 11 bases not matched to a gene. Germline values: CDR1 SGHVS, CDR2 FQNEAQ. The full variable domain, in which reference TRBV7-8 and TRBJ2-1 provide the parts outside the CDR3, is GAGVSQSPRYKVAKRGQDVALRCDPISGHVSLFWYQQALGQGPEFLTYFQNEAQLDKSGLPSDRFFAERPEGSVSTLKIQRTQQEDSAVYLCASSLGRKTSGSFNEQFFGPGTRLTVL.

The rearrangement links TRBV5-1 to TRBJ2-6; 7 positions agree with TRBD1. V lost 2 bases to trimming and J lost 2 bases; unmatched junction nucleotides: 4. This CDR3 comprises 16 residues. The V gene's germline CDR1 is SGHRS and CDR2 YFSETQ. The chain's CDR3 is CASSLGGAAGANVLTF. As DNA, the CDR3 is TGCGCCAGCAGCTTAGGGGGCGCGGCTGGGGCCAACGTCCTGACTTTC.

CDR3 in DNA: TGTGCCAGCAGCTCGGCTGGGGGTTCTAGCGGGAAGAACACCGGGGAGCTGTTTTTT. This codes for CASSSAGGSSGKNTGELFF. This chain uses TRBV5-6 with TRBJ2-2, with 9 bases aligning to TRBD2. V gave up 3 bases and J gave up 1 base; unmatched junction bases: 13. The CDR3 totals 19 residues. The V gene's germline CDR1 is SGHDT and CDR2 YYEEEE.

This clone has only a few counts. This chain connects TRBV7-9 to TRBJ2-3, with 8 bases fitting TRBD1. Germline lookup yields CDR1 SEHNR and CDR2 FQNEAQ (reference sequence). This CDR3 has 17 amino acids. V was pared by 5 bases and J by 0 bases, with 10 bases of the junction left unmatched. Written as DNA, the CDR3 is TGTGCCAGCAGCATAGACAGGGGCCGAAAAAGCACAGATACGCAGTATTTT. The encoded protein is CASSIDRGRKSTDTQYF.

V and J are TRBV7-2 and TRBJ2-3, with D possibly being TRBD1 (5 bases). The CDR3 is made up of 17 amino acids. From germline, CDR1 is SGHTA and CDR2 FQGNSA. The ends were cut back, 3 bases at V and 2 bases at J, with 18 bases in the middle. This CDR3 is CASSLSWATATTDTQYF. The CDR3 nucleotides read TGTGCCAGCAGCTTGAGCTGGGCGACAGCAACCACAGATACGCAGTATTTT.

This clone was seen a handful of times. The chain uses TRBV6-6 and TRBJ2-7; D gene unclear. The ends were cut back, 2 bases at V and 0 bases at J, with 8 bases in the middle. CDR3 length: 14 residues. Germline CDR1 MNHNY, CDR2 SVGAGI (reference sequence). For the CDR3, the DNA is TGTGCCAGCAGTTACATGGAGAGCTCCTACGAGCAGTACTTC. As protein: CASSYMESSYEQYF.

This clone was seen a few times. The rearrangement joins TRBV15 to TRBJ1-5; perhaps TRBD1 as D (6 bases). With 0 bases removed from V and 6 bases from J, the gap between germline ends came to 12 bases. The CDR3 is 15 amino acids. Germline V gene sequence: CDR1 LNHNV, CDR2 YYDKDF (reference sequence). The CDR3: CATSRDLGGGQPQHF. The CDR3 DNA sequence: TGTGCCACCAGCAGAGATCTAGGGGGAGGTCAGCCCCAGCATTTT.

The chain carries TRBV7-2 and TRBJ2-5, with TRBD2 identical over 8 bases. Germline CDR1 SGHTA, CDR2 FQGNSA. The CDR3 runs to 16 residues. Germline trimming cut 3 bases from V and 4 bases from J; bases unmatched to any gene: 10. This CDR3 reads CASSFLRSLAGETQYF. CDR3 bases: TGTGCCAGCAGCTTCCTCCGGAGCCTAGCGGGAGAGACCCAGTACTTC.

This clone was counted between two and nine times. In nucleotides, the CDR3 is TGCGCCAGCAGTCACGTGACCGGGACGGAAAACACCGGGGAGCTGTTTTTT. It codes for CASSHVTGTENTGELFF. This chain links TRBV23-1 with TRBJ2-2, with D possibly called TRBD1 or TRBD2 (5 bases each). TRBV23-1 falls under the ORF class, with uncertain function. The CDR3 spans 17 residues. Trimming pared 3 bases from V and 2 bases from J, leaving 16 bases between.

The V gene is TRBV4-3, the J gene TRBJ2-3; D remains ambiguous. The germline CDR1 and CDR2 sequences are LGHNA and YSLEER. The CDR3 length is 15 residues. V lost 1 base, J lost 2 bases, and 10 bases lay in between. CDR3 in DNA: TGCGCCAGCAGCCAAGGACTGCTTTACACAGATACGCAGTATTTT. This codes for CASSQGLLYTDTQYF.

This clone was seen a few times. For the CDR3, the DNA is TGTGCCACCAGAGGGACGAGGGCTAGTCAAGAGACCCAGTACTTC. The encoded protein is CATRGTRASQETQYF. The gene calls are TRBV15 and TRBJ2-5; D is perhaps TRBD1 or TRBD2 (5 bases each). Trimming removed 6 bases from V and 2 bases from J, with 16 bases in between. The germline V gene has CDR1 LNHNV and CDR2 YYDKDF (reference sequence). This CDR3 contains 15 residues.

This clone was found a few times. The chain combines TRBV25-1 with TRBJ2-2, with D possibly called TRBD1 or TRBD2 (5 bases each). Trimming pared 6 bases from V and 5 bases from J, leaving 13 bases between. This CDR3 has 14 residues. In germline, CDR1 is MGHDK, CDR2 SYGVNS. Here the CDR3 DNA reads TGTGCCAGCAGAATCACAGAGGGGACCGGGGAGCTGTTTTTT. This encodes CASRITEGTGELFF.

The chain is built from TRBV7-8 and TRBJ2-7, with 9 bases identical to TRBD2. The CDR3 runs to 14 residues. V lost 3 bases, J lost 5 bases, and 5 bases stayed unmatched. In germline, CDR1 is SGHVS, CDR2 FQNEAQ. CDR3 loop: CASSFTGTSNEQYF. As DNA, the CDR3 is TGTGCCAGCAGCTTTACCGGGACTAGCAACGAGCAGTACTTC.

This clone has more than one count but fewer than ten. The genes are TRBV4-1 and TRBJ2-6, with D possibly being TRBD1 (6 bases). V lost 1 base to trimming and J lost 2 bases, with 9 bases between them. The CDR3 extends over 16 amino acids. Germline V gene sequence: CDR1 MGHRA, CDR2 YSYEKL. CDR3 nucleotides: TGCGCCAGCAGCCAAGGTACAGGGACTGGGGCCAACGTCCTGACTTTC. This codes for CASSQGTGTGANVLTF.

The chain combines TRBV5-1 with TRBJ1-1, with D unclear. Trimming took 2 bases from V and 6 from J, leaving 11 bases between them. Germline V gene sequence: CDR1 SGHRS, CDR2 YFSETQ. The CDR3 is 13 amino acids. The CDR3 region has the DNA TGCGCCAGCAGCTTTTCGACATCCGCTGAAGCTTTCTTT. Translated: CASSFSTSAEAFF.

The CDR3 coding sequence is TGTGCCAGCAGCTTGTGGTCGGTGGCGGGATCCCCCGGGGAGCTGTTTTTT. Amino acid sequence: CASSLWSVAGSPGELFF. The chain carries TRBV11-2 and TRBJ2-2; possible D gene TRBD2, 6 bases. The CDR3 length is 17 residues. V lost 3 bases and J 6 bases, leaving 20 bases between the germline ends. Looked up from germline, CDR1 is SGHAT and CDR2 is FQNNGV.

This clone is a singleton in its sample. The chain combines TRBV9 with TRBJ2-3, with D unclear. This CDR3 is 13 amino acids long. Germline values: CDR1 SGDLS, CDR2 YYNGEE. The V gene lost 4 bases and the J gene lost 3 bases, with 9 bases spanning the gap. The CDR3, as DNA: TGTGCCAGCAGCCCGATTTATACAGATACGCAGTATTTT. Translated, it gives CASSPIYTDTQYF.

The chain is built from TRBV7-3 and TRBJ2-6; D call uncertain. The CDR3 is made up of 15 amino acids. From germline, CDR1 is SGHTA and CDR2 FQGTGA. Trimming removed 3 bases at V and 1 base at J, with 7 bases between. The CDR3 region is CASSFGFSGANVLTF. DNA for the CDR3: TGTGCCAGCAGCTTTGGGTTTTCTGGGGCCAACGTCCTGACTTTC. Variable domain in full (rest from reference TRBV7-3 and TRBJ2-6): GAGVSQTPSNKVTEKGKYVELRCDPISGHTALYWYRQSLGQGPEFLIYFQGTGAADDSGLPNDRFFAVRPEGSVSTLKIQRTERGDSAVYLCASSFGFSGANVLTFGAGSRLTVL.

This clone was picked up a small number of times. The V call is TRBV2, the J call TRBJ2-5; D may be TRBD2 (5 bases). V lost 8 bases, J lost 2 bases, and 12 bases lay in between. Germline V gene data show CDR1 as SNHLY and CDR2 as FYNNEI. This CDR3 is built from 13 residues. The CDR3 region has the DNA TGTGCCAGCCTCGGGAACGGTCAAGAGACCCAGTACTTC. Translated: CASLGNGQETQYF.

A few counts support this clone. The chain has TRBV4-1 and TRBJ2-1; 16 nucleotides agree with TRBD2. This CDR3 has 19 amino acids. Germline assignment: CDR1 MGHRA and CDR2 YSYEKL. Unmatched junction bases numbered 10, after V lost 2 bases and J lost 6 bases. CDR3 protein: CASSQPGLAGGPIGNEQFF. DNA of the CDR3: TGCGCCAGCAGCCAACCGGGACTAGCGGGAGGGCCAATTGGCAATGAGCAGTTCTTC.

This clone has a count of ten or more. CDR3 amino acids: CASSLKPLGGGYGYTF. Written as DNA, the CDR3 is TGTGCCAGCAGTCTCAAACCGCTGGGGGGCGGCTATGGCTACACCTTC. V gene TRBV27 combines with J gene TRBJ1-2; D might be TRBD1 (6 bases). Germline loops: CDR1 MNHEY, CDR2 SMNVEV (reference sequence). The CDR3 sequence is 16 residues long. Trimming removed 5 bases from V and 4 bases from J, with 20 bases in between.

This sequence joins TRBV2 and TRBJ2-1, with 7 bases identical to TRBD2. The CDR3 covers 14 residues. Germline-derived CDR1 and CDR2 are SNHLY and FYNNEI. With 10 bases clipped from V and 0 bases from J, the junction kept 6 bases outside the gene matches. The CDR3 DNA reads TGTGCCACAAAGCGGGATAGCTCCTACAATGAGCAGTTCTTC. Its translation is CATKRDSSYNEQFF.

In regard to this clone: This specimen includes other DNA sequences encoding the same CDR3. The CDR3 DNA sequence: TGTGCCAGCAGCCAAGCTAGCGGACCCCAAGAGACCCAGTACTTC. Protein: CASSQASGPQETQYF. The chain joins TRBV4-2 to TRBJ2-5; 7 positions match TRBD2. The CDR3 length is 15 residues. Germline V gene data show CDR1 as LGHNA and CDR2 as YNFKEQ. V lost 1 base and J lost 1; bases outside the gene matches: 3.